This T cell receptor (beta chain) was identified in a study of OX40 agonist ivuxolimab in advanced cancers. The assay was immunoSEQ multiplex PCR, and TCRdb's table has in-frame clones only and misses some. The sample holds around 63,000 clones, roughly nine tenths seen once. This clone is a singleton in its sample. The CDR3 loop spans 15 amino acids. Trimming pared 3 bases from V and 4 bases from J, leaving 15 bases between. The germline CDR1 and CDR2 sequences are SEHNR and FQNEAQ (reference sequence). Sequenced here: CD4+ or CD8+ T cells sorted from blood, sampled in a trial of the OX40 agonist ivuxolimab. The gene calls are TRBV7-9 and TRBJ2-5, with D maybe TRBD1 (6 bases). This clonotype was obtained from an adult with an advanced solid tumor such as melanoma, head and neck, liver or kidney cancer. CDR3 sequence (DNA): TGTGCCAGCAGCTTGTCCAGGGGATTGCGAGAGACCCAGTACTTC. Translation: CASSLSRGLRETQYF.